One and the same sample provided the 17 T cell receptor beta chains below, sequenced in a study of blood T cell repertoires in COVID-19. Clones were read by immunoSEQ multiplex PCR, and TCRdb kept only the in-frame ones, dropping some. The sample lists 90,000 to 130,000 clones; roughly 88% were seen once. Sequencing input: peripheral blood. Source of these receptors: a woman aged 70-85 years with acute or convalescent COVID-19.

The chain employs TRBV19 and TRBJ1-1; D remains unclear. Germline lookup yields CDR1 LNHDA and CDR2 SQIVND (reference sequence). The CDR3 is made up of 11 amino acids. V lost 7 bases and J 4 bases, leaving 7 bases between the germline ends. In nucleotides, the CDR3 is TGTGCCAGTAAGCGGGCCACTGAAGCTTTCTTT. Amino acids: CASKRATEAFF.

The chain employs TRBV5-6 and TRBJ1-2; 9 bases are shared with TRBD1. CDR1 and CDR2 from the germline V gene are SGHDT and YYEEEE. There are 19 residues in the CDR3. After removal of 0 bases from V and 5 bases from J, the junction contained 17 bases not matched to a gene. CDR3 nucleotide sequence: TGTGCCAGCAGCTTGGAGGGACAGGGCATCCAGGGTCGTTTTTATGGCTACACCTTC. Amino acids: CASSLEGQGIQGRFYGYTF.

CDR3 coding DNA: TGTGCCAGCTCACCCATCGGACAGGCGGACTACGAGCAGTACTTC. Residues: CASSPIGQADYEQYF. V is TRBV18 and J is TRBJ2-7; the match to TRBD1 covers 7 bases. Germline trimming cut 3 bases from V and 3 bases from J; bases unmatched to any gene: 8. The germline gives CDR1 KGHSH, CDR2 LQKENI. This CDR3 region has 15 residues.

This clone has only one observation. This chain uses TRBV7-7 with TRBJ1-2; 9 nucleotides agree with TRBD1. Looked up from germline, CDR1 is SSHAT and CDR2 is FNYEAQ (reference sequence). The CDR3 is 14 amino acids. The trim removed 5 bases at V and 2 bases at J, leaving 3 bases unmatched. This CDR3 reads CASSEDRGNYGYTF. The DNA of the CDR3 is TGTGCCAGCAGCGAGGACAGGGGCAACTATGGCTACACCTTC.

In this sample, this clone turned up a few times. J is TRBJ1-2 and V is TRBV7-8; 8 nucleotides match TRBD1. Germline assignment: CDR1 SGHVS and CDR2 FQNEAQ. The CDR3 has 14 residues. The V and J ends lost 6 bases and 7 bases, in that order; junction bases with no gene match: 10. CDR3 DNA sequence: TGTGCCAGCAGGCTCGACAGGGGTGGGGGTGGCTACACCTTC. Translating it yields CASRLDRGGGGYTF.

The gene calls are TRBV11-2 and TRBJ2-3; 13 bases align to TRBD2. CDR3 size: 15 residues. Germline V gives CDR1 SGHAT, CDR2 FQNNGV. V dropped 4 bases and J dropped 6; count of bases not matched to a gene: 4. The CDR3 DNA reads TGTGCCAGCAGCTCGACTAGCGGGAGGAGGGATACGCAGTATTTT. It is translated as CASSSTSGRRDTQYF.

CDR3 residues: CAISGTGDYGYTF. The CDR3 DNA reads TGTGCCATCAGCGGGACAGGGGACTATGGCTACACCTTC. The chain combines TRBV10-3 with TRBJ1-2, with TRBD1 matching over 10 bases. Trimming at V came to 6 bases and at J to 3 bases, leaving 1 base not matched to a gene. Germline loops: CDR1 ENHRY, CDR2 SYGVKD. There are 13 residues in the CDR3.

In this sample, this clone turned up once. This rearrangement joins TRBV6-5 to TRBJ1-5; unclear D gene. The length of the CDR3 is 15 residues. V was clipped by 8 bases and J by 3 bases, with 17 bases between them. Germline CDR1 is MNHEY and CDR2 is SVGAGI. The CDR3 region has the DNA TGTGCCAGCGGATTGTACCGGGAAATCAATCAGCCCCAGCATTTT. Protein product: CASGLYREINQPQHF.

This chain joins TRBV19 and TRBJ2-5, with D maybe TRBD2 (6 bases). Germline lookup yields CDR1 LNHDA and CDR2 SQIVND (reference sequence). This CDR3 region has 14 residues. The V end was cut by 3 bases, the J end by 5 bases, with 13 bases between. The CDR3 is CASSIGGFMETQYF. DNA for the CDR3: TGTGCCAGTAGTATCGGAGGGTTCATGGAGACCCAGTACTTC.

The chain has TRBV6-1 and TRBJ2-3; D perhaps matches TRBD2 (6 bases). Germline loops: CDR1 MNHNS, CDR2 SASEGT. The CDR3 runs 15 residues. The germline V and J ends were trimmed by 1 base and 2 bases, with 10 bases remaining between them. The DNA for the CDR3 is TGTGCCAGCAGTGAAGGTGGGAGGAACACAGATACGCAGTATTTT. Encoded protein: CASSEGGRNTDTQYF.

The chain joins TRBV10-3 to TRBJ2-7; tentative D call: TRBD2 (5 bases). V shed 4 bases and J shed 2 bases, with 15 bases lying between them. This CDR3 comprises 15 residues. Germline V gives CDR1 ENHRY, CDR2 SYGVKD. CDR3 loop: CAISALGAVAYEQYF. DNA of the CDR3: TGTGCCATCAGTGCCCTGGGAGCGGTAGCCTACGAGCAGTACTTC.

The V and J genes are TRBV7-9 and TRBJ1-4; D possibly corresponds to TRBD1 (6 bases). Germline V CDR1 and CDR2: SEHNR, FQNEAQ (reference sequence). There are 14 residues in the CDR3. Deletions cut 5 bases from V and 8 bases from J, with 15 bases between. The CDR3 sequence is CASSLSGVGEKLFF. CDR3 in DNA: TGTGCCAGCAGCCTGTCAGGGGTTGGCGAAAAACTGTTTTTT.

The gene calls are TRBV5-5 and TRBJ2-5; D unclear. CDR1 SGHKS and CDR2 YYEKEE come from the germline V gene (reference sequence). CDR3 size: 15 residues. Trimming stripped 0 bases from V and 4 bases from J, with 13 bases between. CDR3 coding DNA: TGTGCCAGCAGCTTGGCGGTGGGTTGGAGAGAGACCCAGTACTTC. Its translation is CASSLAVGWRETQYF.

This sequence joins TRBV2 and TRBJ1-1; tentative D call: TRBD1 (6 bases). CDR1 and CDR2 (germline): SNHLY, FYNNEI. This CDR3 has 15 residues. Trimming stripped 3 bases from V and 0 bases from J, with 11 bases between. CDR3 coding DNA: TGTGCCAGCAGTGACCGGACAGCTATGAACACTGAAGCTTTCTTT. Translated, it gives CASSDRTAMNTEAFF.

This clone was seen repeatedly, ten times or more. The genes are TRBV9 and TRBJ1-5; 7 bases line up with TRBD1. With 4 bases clipped from V and 4 bases from J, the junction kept 5 bases outside the gene matches. The germline V gene has CDR1 SGDLS and CDR2 YYNGEE. The CDR3 is made up of 14 amino acids. CDR3 DNA sequence: TGTGCCAGCAGCCCACAGGGGAGGAATCAGCCCCAGCATTTT. Translating it yields CASSPQGRNQPQHF.

The chain links TRBV27 to TRBJ2-2; 11 bases align to TRBD2. The CDR3 has 19 residues. V trimming: 4 bases; J trimming: 4 bases; junction bases outside the gene matches: 14. CDR1 and CDR2 from the germline V gene are MNHEY and SMNVEV (reference sequence). The CDR3 DNA sequence: TGTGCCAGCAGTTCCTACCCGGCCGGGACTAGCGGCTTCACCGGGGAGCTGTTTTTT. Protein product: CASSSYPAGTSGFTGELFF.

Here the CDR3 DNA reads TGCGCCAGCAGCTATTACAGGGGATTCAGTGAGCAGTTCTTC. This translates into CASSYYRGFSEQFF. This chain uses TRBV5-1 with TRBJ2-1; 7 nucleotides line up with TRBD1. This CDR3 is 14 amino acids long. V shed 3 bases and J 9 bases; nucleotides not matched to a gene: 9. CDR1 SGHRS and CDR2 YFSETQ come from the germline V gene.